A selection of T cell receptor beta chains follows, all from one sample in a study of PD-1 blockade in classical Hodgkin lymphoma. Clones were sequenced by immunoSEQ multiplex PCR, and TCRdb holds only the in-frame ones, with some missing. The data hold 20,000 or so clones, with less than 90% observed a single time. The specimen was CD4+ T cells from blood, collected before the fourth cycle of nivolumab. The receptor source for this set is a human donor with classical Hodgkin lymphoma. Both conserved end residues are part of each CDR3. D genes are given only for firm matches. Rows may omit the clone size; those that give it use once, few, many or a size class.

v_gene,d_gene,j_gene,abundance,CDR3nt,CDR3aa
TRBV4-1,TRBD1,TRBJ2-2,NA,TGCGCCAGCAGCCCCGGGACAGGGGTCACCGGGGAGCTGTTTTTT,CASSPGTGVTGELFF
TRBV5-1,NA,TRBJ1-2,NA,TGCGCCAGCAGGTACACAGTGGGGCCGGATGGCTACACCTTC,CASRYTVGPDGYTF
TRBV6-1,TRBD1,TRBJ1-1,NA,TGTGCCAGCAGGACAGGGGGCTCCTTGAACACTGAAGCTTTCTTT,CASRTGGSLNTEAFF
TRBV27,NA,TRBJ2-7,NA,TGTGCCAGCAGTTTATCAGGAGGGCGCGAGCAGTACTTC,CASSLSGGREQYF
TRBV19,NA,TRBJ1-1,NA,TGTGCCAGTAGTATTCGGGCAAGTGGCACTGAAGCTTTCTTT,CASSIRASGTEAFF
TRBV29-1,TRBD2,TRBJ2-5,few,TGCAGCGGCCTCCGGGGGGCCCAGTACTTC,CSGLRGAQYF
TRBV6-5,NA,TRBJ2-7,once,TGTGCCAGCAGTTATGGGCTATCCTACGAGCAGTACTTC,CASSYGLSYEQYF
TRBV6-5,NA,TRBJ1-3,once,TGTGCCAGCAGTTACTCGGGACGGACCTCTGGAAACACCATATATTTT,CASSYSGRTSGNTIYF
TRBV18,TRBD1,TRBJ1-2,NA,TGTGCCAGCTCACAATACGACAGGGGAAGTGGCTACACCTTC,CASSQYDRGSGYTF
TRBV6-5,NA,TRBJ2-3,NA,TGTGCCAGCAGTTACGACAGAACCACAGATACGCAGTATTTT,CASSYDRTTDTQYF
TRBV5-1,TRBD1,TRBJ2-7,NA,TGCGCCAGCAGCTCGAAGACAGGGCCCTACGAGCAGTACTTC,CASSSKTGPYEQYF
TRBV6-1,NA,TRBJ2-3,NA,TGTGCCAGCCTGAGGGGGATACCAGATACGCAGTATTTT,CASLRGIPDTQYF
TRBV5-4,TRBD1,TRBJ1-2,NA,TGTGCCAGCAGCTTATGGACCGGGACAGGGCCTTATGGCTACACCTTC,CASSLWTGTGPYGYTF
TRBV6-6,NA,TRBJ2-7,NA,TGTGCCAGCAGTTACTCGTTCTCATCTGATCTCTACGAGCAGTACTTC,CASSYSFSSDLYEQYF
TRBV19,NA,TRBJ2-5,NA,TGTGCCAGTAGCCGGGACAAGCAAGAGACCCAGTACTTC,CASSRDKQETQYF
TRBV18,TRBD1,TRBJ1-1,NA,TGTGCCAGCTCAACAACAGGGGGGAACACTGAAGCTTTCTTT,CASSTTGGNTEAFF
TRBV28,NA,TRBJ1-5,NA,TGTGCCAGCAGCCCTACAAGGCAGCCCCAGCATTTT,CASSPTRQPQHF